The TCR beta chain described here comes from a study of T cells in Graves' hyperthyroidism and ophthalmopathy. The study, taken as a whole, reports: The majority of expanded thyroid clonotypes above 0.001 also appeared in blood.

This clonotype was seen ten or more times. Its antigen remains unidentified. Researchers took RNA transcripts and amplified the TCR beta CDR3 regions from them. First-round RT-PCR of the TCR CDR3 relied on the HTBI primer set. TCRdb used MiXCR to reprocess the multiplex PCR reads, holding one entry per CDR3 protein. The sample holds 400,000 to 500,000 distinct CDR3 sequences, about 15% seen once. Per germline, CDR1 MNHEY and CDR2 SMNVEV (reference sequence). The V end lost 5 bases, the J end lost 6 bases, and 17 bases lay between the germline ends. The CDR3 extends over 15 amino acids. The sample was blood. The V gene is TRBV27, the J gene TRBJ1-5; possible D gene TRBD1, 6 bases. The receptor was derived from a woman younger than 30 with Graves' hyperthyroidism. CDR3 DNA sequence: TGTGCCAGCAGTCCAGGGGCCCTTGTCAGTCAGCCCCAGCATTTT. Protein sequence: CASSPGALVSQPQHF.